The clone carrying this TCR beta chain showed up just a few times. The data were taken from a study of shared clonotypes between healthy human individuals. Repertoires were generated with immunoSEQ multiplex PCR, while TCRdb's copy carries only in-frame clones and drops some. The repertoire holds about 990,000 clones, with about four fifths as singletons. V dropped 6 bases and J dropped 2; count of bases not matched to a gene: 8. CDR1 SNHLY and CDR2 FYNNEI come from the germline V gene. The CDR3 is made up of 15 amino acids. Sequencing was performed on memory CD4+ T cells from PBMCs. Regarding subset: CD45RA-negative fraction. This TCR was sampled from a young man in good health. Some clones in this sample may be carry-over from other donors' samples. This chain links TRBV2 with TRBJ2-7; TRBD2 agrees at 9 bases. The CDR3 nucleotides are TGTGCCAGCAGAGGGGGACTAGCTCAGACCTACGAGCAGTACTTC. Translated: CASRGGLAQTYEQYF. Full variable domain (remainder filled in from reference TRBV2 and TRBJ2-7): EPEVTQTPSHQVTQMGQEVILRCVPISNHLYFYWYRQILGQKVEFLVSFYNNEISEKSEIFDDQFSVERPDGSNFTLKIRSTKLEDSAMYFCASRGGLAQTYEQYFGPGTRLTVT.